This TCR beta chain is drawn from a study of T cell responses to AZD1222 COVID-19 vaccine. General observations from the study: Donors were largely white British and mainly female; clonal diversity was possibly underestimated. Spike-specific TCR breadth and depth rose after two AZD1222 doses. Unmutated variant regions reportedly attract nearly half of all spike-specific TCRs.

Clones were sequenced by immunoSEQ multiplex PCR, and TCRdb holds only the in-frame ones, with some missing. Of about 150,000 clones in the sample, roughly 90% were seen once. Concerning this clone: Its specificity is unknown.

The specimen comprised peripheral blood, sampled on day 0 of AZD1222 vaccination. This clonotype originated in an adult in good health.

CDR3: CASSFRILADLSYEQYF. CDR3 DNA sequence: TGTGCCAGCAGTTTTCGCATCCTAGCGGACCTCTCCTACGAGCAGTACTTC. The rearrangement uses TRBV28 and TRBJ2-7, with 7 bases matching TRBD2. Germline V gene sequence: CDR1 MDHEN, CDR2 SYDVKM. The CDR3 is 17 residues long. V lost 3 bases to trimming and J lost 0 bases; unmatched junction nucleotides: 11.